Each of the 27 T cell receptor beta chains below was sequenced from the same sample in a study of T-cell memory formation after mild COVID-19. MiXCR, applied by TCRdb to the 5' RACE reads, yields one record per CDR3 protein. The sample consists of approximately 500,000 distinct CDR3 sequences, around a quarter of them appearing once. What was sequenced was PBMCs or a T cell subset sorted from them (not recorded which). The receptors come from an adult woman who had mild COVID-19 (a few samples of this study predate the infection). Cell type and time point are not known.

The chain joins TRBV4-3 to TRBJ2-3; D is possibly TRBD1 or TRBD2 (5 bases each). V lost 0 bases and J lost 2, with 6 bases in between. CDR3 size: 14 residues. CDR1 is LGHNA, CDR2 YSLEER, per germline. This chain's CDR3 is CASSQDGTTDTQYF. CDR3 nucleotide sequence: TGCGCCAGCAGCCAAGACGGGACCACAGATACGCAGTATTTT.

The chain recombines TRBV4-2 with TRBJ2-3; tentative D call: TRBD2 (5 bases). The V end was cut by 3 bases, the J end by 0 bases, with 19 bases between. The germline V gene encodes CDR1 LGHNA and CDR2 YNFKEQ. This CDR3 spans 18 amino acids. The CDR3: CASSHARQTSGSTDTQYF. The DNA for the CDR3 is TGTGCCAGCAGCCATGCGAGGCAGACAAGCGGTAGCACAGATACGCAGTATTTT.

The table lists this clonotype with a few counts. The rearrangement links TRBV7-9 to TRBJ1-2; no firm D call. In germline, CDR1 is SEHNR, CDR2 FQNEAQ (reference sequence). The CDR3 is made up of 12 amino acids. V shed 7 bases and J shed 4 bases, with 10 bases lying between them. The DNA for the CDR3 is TGTGCCAGCACCTCTGGAACCTATGGCTACACCTTC. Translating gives CASTSGTYGYTF.

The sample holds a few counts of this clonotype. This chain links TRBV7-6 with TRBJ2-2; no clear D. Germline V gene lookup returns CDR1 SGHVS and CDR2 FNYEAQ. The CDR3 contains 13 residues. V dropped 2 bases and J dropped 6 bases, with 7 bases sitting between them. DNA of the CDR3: TGTGCCAGCAGCTTAAGCTCTCCCGGGGAGCTGTTTTTT. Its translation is CASSLSSPGELFF.

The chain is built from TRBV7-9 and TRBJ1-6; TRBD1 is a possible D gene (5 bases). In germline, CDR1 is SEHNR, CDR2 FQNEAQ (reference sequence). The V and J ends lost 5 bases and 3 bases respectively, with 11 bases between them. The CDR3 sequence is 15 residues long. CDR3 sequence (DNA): TGTGCCAGCAGCCTGGGGGGGGACTATAATTCACCCCTCCACTTT. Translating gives CASSLGGDYNSPLHF.

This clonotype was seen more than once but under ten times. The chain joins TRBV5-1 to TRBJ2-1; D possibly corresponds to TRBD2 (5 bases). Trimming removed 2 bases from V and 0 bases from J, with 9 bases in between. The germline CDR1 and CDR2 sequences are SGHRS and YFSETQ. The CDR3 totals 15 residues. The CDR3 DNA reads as TGCGCCAGCAGCTTTAATGCGGGCTCCTACAATGAGCAGTTCTTC. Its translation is CASSFNAGSYNEQFF.

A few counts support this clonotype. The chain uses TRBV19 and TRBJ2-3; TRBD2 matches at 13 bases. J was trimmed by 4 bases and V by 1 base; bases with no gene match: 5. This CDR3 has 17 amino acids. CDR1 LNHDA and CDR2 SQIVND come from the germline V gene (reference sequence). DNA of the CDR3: TGTGCCAGTAGTATAGCCCTGGGACTAGCGGGGCCAGATACGCAGTATTTT. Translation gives CASSIALGLAGPDTQYF. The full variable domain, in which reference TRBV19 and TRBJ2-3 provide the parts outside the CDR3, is DGGITQSPKYLFRKEGQNVTLSCEQNLNHDAMYWYRQDPGQGLRLIYYSQIVNDFQKGDIAEGYSVSREKKESFPLTVTSAQKNPTAFYLCASSIALGLAGPDTQYFGPGTRLTVL.

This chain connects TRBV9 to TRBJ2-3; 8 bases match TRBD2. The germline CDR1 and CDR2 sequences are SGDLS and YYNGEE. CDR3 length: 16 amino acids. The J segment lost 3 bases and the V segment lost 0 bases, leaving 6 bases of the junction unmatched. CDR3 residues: CASSVDDTGGTDTQYF. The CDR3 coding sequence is TGTGCCAGCAGCGTAGATGATACGGGGGGGACAGATACGCAGTATTTT.

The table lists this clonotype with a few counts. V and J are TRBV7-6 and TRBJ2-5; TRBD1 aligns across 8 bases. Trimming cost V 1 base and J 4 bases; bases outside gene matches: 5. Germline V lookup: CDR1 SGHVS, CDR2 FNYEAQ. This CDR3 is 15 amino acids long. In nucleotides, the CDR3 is TGTGCCAGCAGCTTAGGCTGGACAGGGAGAGAGACCCAGTACTTC. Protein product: CASSLGWTGRETQYF.

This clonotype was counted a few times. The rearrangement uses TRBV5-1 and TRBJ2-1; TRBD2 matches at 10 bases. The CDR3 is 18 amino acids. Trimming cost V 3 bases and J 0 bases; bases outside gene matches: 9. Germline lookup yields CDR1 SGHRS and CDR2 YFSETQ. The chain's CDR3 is CASSSPGLAPSSYNEQFF. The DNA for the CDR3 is TGCGCCAGCAGCTCCCCGGGACTAGCGCCCAGCTCCTACAATGAGCAGTTCTTC.

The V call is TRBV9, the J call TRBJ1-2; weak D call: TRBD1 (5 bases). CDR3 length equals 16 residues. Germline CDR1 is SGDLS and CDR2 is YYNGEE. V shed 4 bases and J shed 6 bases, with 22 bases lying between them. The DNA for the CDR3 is TGTGCCAGCAGCCCACAGGCTTCATGGGAAGTTAATGGCTACACCTTC. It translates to CASSPQASWEVNGYTF. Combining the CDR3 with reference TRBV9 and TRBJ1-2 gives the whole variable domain DSGVTQTPKHLITATGQRVTLRCSPRSGDLSVYWYQQSLDQGLQFLIQYYNGEERAKGNILERFSAQQFPDLHSELNLSSLELGDSALYFCASSPQASWEVNGYTFGSGTRLTVV.

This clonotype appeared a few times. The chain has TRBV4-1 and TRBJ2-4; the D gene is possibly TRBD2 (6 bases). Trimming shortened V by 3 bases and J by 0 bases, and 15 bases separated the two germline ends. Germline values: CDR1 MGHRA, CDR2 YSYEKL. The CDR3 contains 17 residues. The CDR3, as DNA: TGCGCCAGCAGCCACCCCATCGGGGGAATAGCCAAAAACATTCAGTACTTC. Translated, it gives CASSHPIGGIAKNIQYF.

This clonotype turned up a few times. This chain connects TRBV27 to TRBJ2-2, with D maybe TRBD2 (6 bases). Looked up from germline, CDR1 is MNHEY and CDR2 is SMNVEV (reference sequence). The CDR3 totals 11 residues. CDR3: CAAGSVGELFF. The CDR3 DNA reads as TGTGCAGCGGGTTCAGTTGGGGAGCTGTTTTTT.

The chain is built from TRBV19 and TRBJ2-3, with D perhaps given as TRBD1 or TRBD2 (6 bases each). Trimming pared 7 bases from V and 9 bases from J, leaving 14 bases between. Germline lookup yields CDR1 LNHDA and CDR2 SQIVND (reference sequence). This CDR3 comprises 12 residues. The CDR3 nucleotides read TGTGCCAGTAACACGGGGGCGCAAACGCAGTATTTT. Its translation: CASNTGAQTQYF.

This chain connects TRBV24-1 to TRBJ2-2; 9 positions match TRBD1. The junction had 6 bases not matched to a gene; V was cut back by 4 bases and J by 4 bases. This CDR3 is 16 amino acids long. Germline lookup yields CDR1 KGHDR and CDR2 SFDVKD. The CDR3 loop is CATSDWDRVSTGELFF. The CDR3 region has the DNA TGTGCCACCAGTGACTGGGACAGGGTGAGCACCGGGGAGCTGTTTTTT.

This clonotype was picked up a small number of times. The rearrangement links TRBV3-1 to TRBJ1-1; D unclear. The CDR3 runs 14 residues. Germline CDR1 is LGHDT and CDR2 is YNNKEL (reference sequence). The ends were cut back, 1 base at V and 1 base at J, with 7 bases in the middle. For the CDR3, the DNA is TGTGCCAGCAGCCAAGGCAGATCGAACACTGAAGCTTTCTTT. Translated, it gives CASSQGRSNTEAFF.

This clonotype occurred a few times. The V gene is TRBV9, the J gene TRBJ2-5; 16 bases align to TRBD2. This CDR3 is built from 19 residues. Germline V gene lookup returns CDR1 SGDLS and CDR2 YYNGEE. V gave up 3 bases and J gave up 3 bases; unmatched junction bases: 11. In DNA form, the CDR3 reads TGTGCCAGCAGCGCGGCCCCCGGGACTAGCGGGAGGGTGAAAGAGACCCAGTACTTC. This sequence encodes CASSAAPGTSGRVKETQYF. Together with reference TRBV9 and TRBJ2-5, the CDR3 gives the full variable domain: DSGVTQTPKHLITATGQRVTLRCSPRSGDLSVYWYQQSLDQGLQFLIQYYNGEERAKGNILERFSAQQFPDLHSELNLSSLELGDSALYFCASSAAPGTSGRVKETQYFGPGTRLLVL.

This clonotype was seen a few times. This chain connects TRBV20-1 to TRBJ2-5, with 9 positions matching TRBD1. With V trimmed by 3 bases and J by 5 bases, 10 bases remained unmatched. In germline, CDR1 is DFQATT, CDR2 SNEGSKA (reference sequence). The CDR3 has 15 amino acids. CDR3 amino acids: CSARTLQGARETQYF. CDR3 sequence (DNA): TGCAGTGCTAGGACCCTACAGGGGGCACGGGAGACCCAGTACTTC.

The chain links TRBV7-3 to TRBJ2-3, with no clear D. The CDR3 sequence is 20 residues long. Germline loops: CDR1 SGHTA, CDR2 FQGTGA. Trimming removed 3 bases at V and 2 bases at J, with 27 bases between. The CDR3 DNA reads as TGTGCCAGCAGCTTTAGTTCCGGGCTCCATACGTTAGGCCCCACAGATACGCAGTATTTT. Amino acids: CASSFSSGLHTLGPTDTQYF.

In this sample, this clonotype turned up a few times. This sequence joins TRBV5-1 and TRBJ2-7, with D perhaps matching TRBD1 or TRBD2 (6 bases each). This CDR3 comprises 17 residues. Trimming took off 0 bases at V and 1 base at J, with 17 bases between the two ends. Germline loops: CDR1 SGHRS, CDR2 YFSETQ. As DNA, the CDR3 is TGCGCCAGCAGCTTGGCCCTACAGGGAGGAAGATCCTACGAGCAGTACTTC. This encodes CASSLALQGGRSYEQYF.

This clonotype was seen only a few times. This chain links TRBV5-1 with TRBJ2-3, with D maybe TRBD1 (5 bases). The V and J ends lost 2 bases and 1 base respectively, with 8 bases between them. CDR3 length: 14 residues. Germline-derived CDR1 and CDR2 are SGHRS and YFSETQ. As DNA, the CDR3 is TGCGCCAGCAGCTTCGACAGCCGCACAGATACGCAGTATTTT. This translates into CASSFDSRTDTQYF.

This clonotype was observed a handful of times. The CDR3 sequence is CASSPPGIGETQYF. The CDR3 DNA is TGTGCCAGCAGTCCTCCGGGGATAGGAGAGACCCAGTACTTC. This chain joins TRBV12-3 or TRBV12-4 and TRBJ2-5; a possible D gene is TRBD2 (5 bases). CDR3 length: 14 residues. V lost 5 bases and J 4 bases, leaving 14 bases between the germline ends.

The chain's CDR3 is CASSLGLAGANSYNEQFF. The CDR3 coding sequence is TGTGCCAGCAGCTTAGGACTAGCGGGGGCGAACTCCTACAATGAGCAGTTCTTC. The chain links TRBV7-9 to TRBJ2-1; 12 bases match TRBD2. Germline assignment: CDR1 SEHNR and CDR2 FQNEAQ (reference sequence). The CDR3 is 18 residues long. With V trimmed by 1 base and J by 0 bases, 4 bases remained unmatched.

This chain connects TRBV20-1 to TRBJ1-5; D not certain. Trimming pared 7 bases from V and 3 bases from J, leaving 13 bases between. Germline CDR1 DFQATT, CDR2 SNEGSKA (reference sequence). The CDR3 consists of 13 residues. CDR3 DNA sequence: TGCAGTGGGGCAAAGGGTCCCAATCAGCCCCAGCATTTT. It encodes CSGAKGPNQPQHF.

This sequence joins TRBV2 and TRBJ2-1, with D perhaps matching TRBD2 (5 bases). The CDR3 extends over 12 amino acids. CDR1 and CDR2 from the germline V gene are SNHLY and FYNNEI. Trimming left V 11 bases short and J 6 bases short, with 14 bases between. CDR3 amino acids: CAGSGAGNEQFF. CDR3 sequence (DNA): TGTGCCGGGAGCGGTGCGGGCAATGAGCAGTTCTTC. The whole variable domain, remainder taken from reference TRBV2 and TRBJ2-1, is EPEVTQTPSHQVTQMGQEVILRCVPISNHLYFYWYRQILGQKVEFLVSFYNNEISEKSEIFDDQFSVERPDGSNFTLKIRSTKLEDSAMYFCAGSGAGNEQFFGPGTRLTVL.

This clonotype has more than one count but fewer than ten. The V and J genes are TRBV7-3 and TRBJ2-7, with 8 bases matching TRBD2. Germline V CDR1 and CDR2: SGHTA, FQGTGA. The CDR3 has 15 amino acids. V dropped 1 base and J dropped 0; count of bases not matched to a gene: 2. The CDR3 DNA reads TGTGCCAGCAGCTTAAGCGGGGGGACCTCCTACGAGCAGTACTTC. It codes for CASSLSGGTSYEQYF.

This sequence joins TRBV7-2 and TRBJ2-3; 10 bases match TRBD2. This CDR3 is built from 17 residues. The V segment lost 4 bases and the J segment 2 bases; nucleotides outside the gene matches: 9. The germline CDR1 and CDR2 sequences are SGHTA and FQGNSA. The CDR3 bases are TGTGCCAGCAGCTCACCCGGTAGCGGGAGGACCACAGATACGCAGTATTTT. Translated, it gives CASSSPGSGRTTDTQYF.